Presented here are 4 T cell receptor beta chains from one specimen sequenced in a study of T cell changes during pregnancy in multiple sclerosis (dated by TCRdb to the late 2010s). Library preparation used the immunoSEQ multiplex PCR assay. The immuneACCESS repertoire file appears here via TCRdb, limited to in-frame rearrangements. These files lack a portion of the clones; in checked studies, under half of the deficit traces to unresolved V genes, and the cause of the others is not known. The sample includes roughly 120,000 clones, with approximately 90% observed a single time. Of the sample, 1.5% to 1.7% is held by the ten largest clones. The sample here was peripheral blood, taken in the third trimester of pregnancy. The receptors originated from a female donor with multiple sclerosis, enrolled in a pregnancy study.

The genes are TRBV6-1 and TRBJ2-4; a weak D match, TRBD1 (6 bases). The CDR3 totals 16 residues. Looked up from germline, CDR1 is MNHNS and CDR2 is SASEGT. V was shortened by 2 bases and J by 0 bases, with 11 bases between the two germline ends. CDR3 region: CASSERQGIAKNIQYF. CDR3 DNA sequence: TGTGCCAGCAGTGAACGGCAGGGGATAGCCAAAAACATTCAGTACTTC.

V is TRBV18 and J is TRBJ2-1; 10 bases match TRBD1. The CDR3 is 15 residues long. Losses at the gene ends were 3 bases for V and 8 bases for J; bases not matched to a gene: 7. Germline V gives CDR1 KGHSH, CDR2 LQKENI. Written as DNA, the CDR3 is TGTGCCAGCTCACCTGGGACAGGGGTTATACATGAGCAGTTCTTC. It translates to CASSPGTGVIHEQFF.

This rearrangement joins TRBV19 to TRBJ2-3; 8 nucleotides align to TRBD2. Germline-derived CDR1 and CDR2 are LNHDA and SQIVND (reference sequence). V was clipped by 9 bases and J by 2 bases; unmatched bases: 19. This CDR3 region has 18 residues. The CDR3 bases are TGTGCCAGCACCCTTAAGTTAGCGGGGATCCATTTCACAGATACGCAGTATTTT. Its translation: CASTLKLAGIHFTDTQYF.

The genes are TRBV28 and TRBJ2-6; TRBD1 matches 8 bases. Germline loops: CDR1 MDHEN, CDR2 SYDVKM. V was pared by 8 bases and J by 0 bases, with 3 bases of the junction left unmatched. The CDR3 has 15 amino acids. The CDR3 DNA follows: TGTGCCAGCGTGACAGGGGCCTCTGGGGCCAACGTCCTGACTTTC. Residues: CASVTGASGANVLTF.